This entry is about one TCR beta chain. Antigen: not known. Method: immunoSEQ multiplex PCR; TCRdb's copy keeps in-frame clones and lacks some. The table records roughly 170,000 clones, about 85% of them present only once. The data were taken from a study of T cell responses to AZD1222 COVID-19 vaccine. As for the study in general: Investigators merged groups given second doses at roughly 4 or roughly 12 weeks. Study results and limitations: The donors showed a predominance of white British ancestry and of females, with possible underestimation of clonal diversity.

CDR1 KGHDR and CDR2 SFDVKD come from the germline V gene. This CDR3 comprises 16 residues. V lost 7 bases to trimming and J lost 5 bases; unmatched junction nucleotides: 9. Material: peripheral blood, obtained on day 0 of AZD1222 vaccination. The rearrangement uses TRBV24-1 and TRBJ2-2, with TRBD1 identical over 10 bases. The sequence was collected from an adult in good health. CDR3 bases: TGTGCCACCAGCGCCTCCCCGGGACAGGGGACCGGGGAGCTGTTTTTT. This codes for CATSASPGQGTGELFF.